This T cell receptor (beta chain) was documented in a study of blood T cell repertoires in COVID-19 (dated by TCRdb to between 2020 and 2021). Broadly, across the study: Samples covering the acute and convalescent phases of COVID-19 were provided by collaborators in the United States, Italy and Spain. Samples were obtained from the ongoing ImmuneRACE study (first 160 participants) and from over 1,000 subjects provided by 6 global collaborators. The repertoires were released in a freely available public database intended as a resource for research on the immune response to SARS-CoV-2. Nearly every sample came with metadata listing a de-identified subject ID, COVID-19 status, age in years and sex. Subjects who had been exposed to COVID-19, were actively infected with it, or had recovered from it provided the deeply sampled blood TCRbeta repertoires that made up the dataset. The material from the prospective study consisted of cDNA or gDNA derived from T cells, B-cell-depleted T cells, or PBMCs. Where available, HLA class I and class II types were obtained from metadata supplied by the sample provider rather than from assay-based typing. Broader findings and caveats from the paper: The amount of clinical and demographic metadata varied by source and participant and was provided uncurated.

TCRbeta CDR3 regions were amplified from genomic DNA using the immunoSEQ Assay, a bias-controlled multiplex PCR. The paper's processing steps were these. Within the assay, amplification of reference gene primers was used to estimate how many nucleated cells each sample contained. Sequence reads were collapsed and filtered to measure the absolute abundance of every unique TCRbeta CDR3 rearrangement. For each sample, productive Simpson clonality was calculated by taking the square root of Simpson's diversity index across productive rearrangements. Here the immuneACCESS table is served through TCRdb, limited to in-frame sequences with V and J called. Missing clones are a known gap in these copies; in checked studies unresolved V genes cover under half, and the rest lacks a known reason. V, J and clone size reflect that table, while D and trimming were determined from the DNA. The sample table lists about 300,000 clones, more than 85% of them with a count of one. Over 1% of the sample is in the top ten clones.

The CDR3 numbers 14 residues from cysteine through phenylalanine. The retained sequence is limited to the CDR3, 42 bases, with the frame set at the first base. The germline V gene (reference sequence) gives CDR1 as LGHDT and CDR2 as YNNKEL. The junction shows trimming of 4 bases on V and 6 bases on J, plus 12 bases between the germline ends. A remark on this clone: The specificity of this receptor is unknown. Base qualities are not provided; no much larger clone lies one nucleotide away.

Collaborating institutions collected whole blood in K2EDTA tubes following their own protocols. For TCRbeta analysis, collaborators shipped samples in one of three forms: frozen whole blood, isolated PBMCs, or DNA extracted from either of those sample types. Source material: peripheral blood. The chain is assembled from TRBV3-1 (or the pseudogene TRBV3-2) and TRBJ1-4; the D gene is perhaps TRBD1, on 5 matching bases. This TCR derives from a man between 65 and 79 years old with acute or convalescent COVID-19. The CDR3 has the sequence CASSLKGSDEKLFF. The nucleotides read TGTGCCAGCAGCCTCAAGGGGTCCGATGAAAAACTGTTTTTT.